The clone carrying this T cell receptor beta chain showed up many times. The target antigen is unknown. The sample belongs to a study of blood T cells in healthy people across ages. Across the whole study: Roughly one uniquely barcoded beta molecule per two T cells was captured. Study-wide results and limits: Donor CMV status, an unknown factor, possibly confounded changes in expanded clonotypes. Roughly linearly, TCR beta diversity per million T cells fell as age increased.

V was pared by 5 bases and J by 3 bases, with 2 bases of the junction left unmatched. The CDR3 length is 13 residues. Per the germline V gene, CDR1 is SEHNR and CDR2 is FQNEAQ (reference sequence). For the second PCR, which ran for about 6 to 11 cycles, a sample-barcoded 5' primer and a J-beta primer mix were used. TCRdb re-called the 5' RACE reads with MiXCR, one entry per CDR3 protein. Of 650,000 to 950,000 distinct CDR3 sequences in the sample, around 43% were seen once. The rearrangement joins TRBV7-9 to TRBJ2-5; TRBD2 matches 8 bases. The TCR comes from a man aged 60 to 75 in good health. What was sequenced was blood. CDR3 sequence reads: CASSPGLEETQYF. CDR3 sequence (DNA): TGTGCCAGCAGCCCGGGACTAGAAGAGACCCAGTACTTC.